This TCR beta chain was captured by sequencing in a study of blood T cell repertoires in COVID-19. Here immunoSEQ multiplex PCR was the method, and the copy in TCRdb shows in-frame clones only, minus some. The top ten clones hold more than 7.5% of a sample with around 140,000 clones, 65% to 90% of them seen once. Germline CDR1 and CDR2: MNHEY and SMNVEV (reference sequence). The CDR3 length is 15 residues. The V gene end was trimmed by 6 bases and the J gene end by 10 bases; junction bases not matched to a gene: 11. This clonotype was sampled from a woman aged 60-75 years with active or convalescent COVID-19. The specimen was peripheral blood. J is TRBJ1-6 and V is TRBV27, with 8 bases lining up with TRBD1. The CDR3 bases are TGTGCCAGCAGCCAGTCCGACAGGGGTGAATCACCCCTCCACTTT. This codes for CASSQSDRGESPLHF.